The clone carrying this TCR beta chain has just one count. Its target is not known. This entry is derived from a study of cytotoxic CD8 clonotypes in ibrutinib-treated CLL. General study results and limits: Once treatment began, public clonotypes, which were uncommon, contracted or stayed stable.

TCRdb keeps only in-frame clones here, not all; method: immunoSEQ multiplex PCR. Counted here are around 140,000 clones, approximately 80% occurring once; the ten biggest clones make up about 4.7%. Germline CDR1 reads MRHNA; CDR2 reads SNTAGT. Deletions cut 6 bases from V and 9 bases from J, with 5 bases between. This CDR3 is built from 9 residues. The J gene is TRBJ2-5, the V gene TRBV6-4; D is unclear. The receptor's source is a human donor with chronic lymphocytic leukemia. The sample here was PBMCs, taken after 24 months of ibrutinib treatment. The CDR3 region is CASRGSQYF. The CDR3 DNA sequence: TGTGCCAGCAGGGGGTCCCAGTACTTC.